The 9 T cell receptor beta chains listed next were all sequenced from one sample in a study of regulatory T cells in long-lasting Graves disease. TCR beta libraries were built with iRepertoire HTBI primers and Arm-PCR of CDR3 regions. In TCRdb, the multiplex PCR reads were re-called with MiXCR into one record per CDR3 protein. The data hold over 450,000 distinct CDR3 sequences, with roughly 21% observed a single time. The time point here: persistent/refractory GD, antithyroid drugs over 5 years with positive TRAb. The authors made the TCR library using RNA they extracted from PBMCs. This specimen was peripheral blood mononuclear cells (PBMCs), taken when the disease was refractory, from a patient treated with antithyroid drugs. The receptors were gathered from a female donor with Graves disease.

V gene TRBV19 combines with J gene TRBJ2-7; 10 bases line up with TRBD1. Germline V gene data show CDR1 as LNHDA and CDR2 as SQIVND (reference sequence). There are 15 residues in the CDR3. Trimming cost V 4 bases and J 5 bases; bases outside gene matches: 8. In DNA form, the CDR3 reads TGTGCCAGTAGTAGCGTGGGACAGGGGTTCCACGAGCAGTACTTC. This translates into CASSSVGQGFHEQYF.

This clonotype has ten or more counts. The chain is built from TRBV11-2 and TRBJ2-7; 13 bases agree with TRBD2. The CDR3 is 17 amino acids. Germline V gives CDR1 SGHAT, CDR2 FQNNGV. V shed 3 bases, J shed 4 bases, and the junction held 9 bases outside the gene matches. The CDR3 nucleotides are TGTGCCAGCAGCTTCCCACTAGCGGGGGGGCCTATATACGAGCAGTACTTC. It yields the protein CASSFPLAGGPIYEQYF.

A few counts support this clonotype. V gene TRBV12-3 or TRBV12-4 combines with J gene TRBJ2-1, with 7 bases fitting TRBD1. The CDR3 is made up of 15 amino acids. V gave up 5 bases and J gave up 0 bases; unmatched junction bases: 4. CDR3 protein: CASSPTGSSYNEQFF. CDR3 in DNA: TGTGCCAGCAGTCCGACAGGGAGCTCCTACAATGAGCAGTTCTTC.

This clonotype was detected a few times. The chain carries TRBV4-2 and TRBJ1-4, with D unresolved. V lost 4 bases and J lost 0, with 12 bases in between. CDR1 and CDR2 (germline): LGHNA, YNFKEQ. The CDR3 is made up of 16 amino acids. The DNA for the CDR3 is TGTGCCAGCAGCCCCACTGACTACGCAACTAATGAAAAACTGTTTTTT. This translates into CASSPTDYATNEKLFF.

This clonotype was counted ten times or more. V gene TRBV12-3 or TRBV12-4 combines with J gene TRBJ2-5; D tentatively fits TRBD1 or TRBD2 (5 bases each). This CDR3 comprises 13 residues. The ends were cut back, 4 bases at V and 5 bases at J, with 11 bases in the middle. CDR3 sequence: CASSWGTLETQYF. CDR3 in DNA: TGTGCCAGCAGTTGGGGGACCTTGGAGACCCAGTACTTC.

This clonotype was seen a few times. The V gene is TRBV12-3 or TRBV12-4, the J gene TRBJ2-7; possible D gene TRBD1, 6 bases. The CDR3 runs 14 residues. V shed 4 bases and J shed 2 bases, with 12 bases lying between them. The CDR3 sequence is CASSSFQGTYEQYF. CDR3 nucleotides: TGTGCCAGCAGTTCTTTCCAGGGGACCTACGAGCAGTACTTC.

CDR3 sequence: CATRRGRSYNEQFF. The CDR3 DNA follows: TGTGCCACCCGGCGCGGGAGGTCCTACAATGAGCAGTTCTTC. This chain links TRBV28 with TRBJ2-1; 8 nucleotides match TRBD2. The germline V gene encodes CDR1 MDHEN and CDR2 SYDVKM. V lost 10 bases, J lost 1 base, and 6 bases stayed unmatched. CDR3 length: 14 amino acids.

The rearrangement joins TRBV3-1 to TRBJ2-1; tentatively, D is TRBD1 (5 bases). This CDR3 has 14 amino acids. The V gene lost 4 bases and the J gene lost 6 bases, with 13 bases spanning the gap. Looked up from germline, CDR1 is LGHDT and CDR2 is YNNKEL (reference sequence). The CDR3 DNA reads as TGTGCCAGCAGCCGCGGACAAAGCCCCAATGAGCAGTTCTTC. Amino acids: CASSRGQSPNEQFF.

In regard to this clonotype: Compared with germline, one end of the junction differs, possibly owing to a read error. V and J are TRBV6-1 and TRBJ2-3, with 8 nucleotides matching TRBD2. Germline values: CDR1 MNHNS, CDR2 SASEGT. The CDR3 is made up of 15 amino acids. Written as DNA, the CDR3 is TGTGCCAGCAGCCTCGGGAGGGGGAGCACAGATACGCAGTCTTTT. Its protein is CASSLGRGSTDTQSF.